This TCR beta chain was documented in a study of T cell changes during pregnancy in multiple sclerosis. The data were produced by immunoSEQ multiplex PCR, yet TCRdb's version contains in-frame clones alone and is incomplete. The sample has tens of thousands of clones, under 95% seen once; the top ten hold around 2%. The CDR3 is 17 residues long. CDR1 is SGHNT, CDR2 YYREEE, per germline (reference sequence). The ends lost 4 bases at V and 7 bases at J; junction bases unmatched: 15. The receptor was isolated from a female donor in good health, enrolled as a control in a pregnancy study. The chain has TRBV5-4 and TRBJ2-1; 9 bases are shared with TRBD2. The source was peripheral blood, collected in the first trimester of pregnancy. The CDR3 spells CASSPGGWRGGENEQFF. The CDR3 DNA reads TGTGCCAGCAGCCCCGGGGGTTGGCGGGGGGGGGAGAATGAGCAGTTCTTC.